This T cell receptor (beta chain) was found in a study of regulatory T cells in long-lasting Graves disease. The CDR3 is made up of 13 amino acids. Trimming cost V 7 bases and J 8 bases, with 15 bases left between them. The time point was: newly diagnosed GD, antithyroid drugs for less than 3 months. RNA from PBMCs was the source of the TCR library. Investigators prepared the TCR beta libraries by applying iRepertoire HTBI primers and Arm-PCR of CDR3 regions. TCRdb reprocessed the multiplex PCR reads via MiXCR and lists one record per CDR3 protein. The sample shows over 350,000 distinct CDR3 sequences, 13% to 15% of them seen only once. This clonotype showed up many times. This same sample was also part of a study on T cells in Graves' hyperthyroidism and ophthalmopathy.

This sequence was found in a woman between 45 and 60 years old with Graves disease. The specimen comprised peripheral blood mononuclear cells (PBMCs), sampled at new diagnosis, from a patient treated with antithyroid drugs. The V and J genes are TRBV12-3 or TRBV12-4 and TRBJ2-1; D may be TRBD1 (6 bases). CDR3 coding DNA: TGTGCCAGCATCATCGACAGGTTGGATGAGCAGTTCTTC. Translation: CASIIDRLDEQFF.